This entry lists 7 T cell receptor beta chains sequenced from one sample in a study of blood T cell repertoires in COVID-19. This table comes from immunoSEQ multiplex PCR, and its TCRdb copy is limited to in-frame clones, with some not included. This table holds 400,000 to 450,000 clones, approximately 90% found once. The sequenced sample was peripheral blood. The receptor source for this set is a man between 18 and 35 years old with COVID-19, enrolled during active disease.

The rearrangement joins TRBV12-5 to TRBJ2-3, with D possibly TRBD2 on 7 matching bases. This CDR3 comprises 16 residues. V shed 7 bases and J shed 2 bases, with 19 bases lying between them. CDR1 is LGHNT and CDR2 is FRNRAP in the germline V gene. The CDR3 loop reads CASASPWRGPTDTQYF. CDR3 bases: TGTGCTAGTGCTTCCCCTTGGCGGGGGCCCACAGATACGCAGTATTTT.

The table lists this clone with a count of one. This chain uses TRBV12-3 or TRBV12-4 with TRBJ1-1; TRBD1 agrees at 9 bases. V lost 5 bases and J lost 6; bases outside the gene matches: 4. CDR3 size: 13 residues. The CDR3 spells CASSARQGAEAFF. CDR3 DNA sequence: TGTGCCAGCAGTGCACGACAGGGGGCTGAAGCTTTCTTT.

The chain combines TRBV6-5 with TRBJ1-5; D is uncertain. Trimming left V 0 bases short and J 7 bases short, with 7 bases between. The germline V gene has CDR1 MNHEY and CDR2 SVGAGI. The CDR3 sequence is 13 residues long. The chain's CDR3 is CASSYSTNQPQHF. The CDR3 DNA is TGTGCCAGCAGTTACTCGACAAACCAGCCCCAGCATTTT.

The V gene is TRBV2, the J gene TRBJ2-4, with 8 bases lining up with TRBD2. Trimming removed 8 bases from V and 6 bases from J; junction bases left unmatched: 9. Germline V CDR1 and CDR2: SNHLY, FYNNEI. This CDR3 contains 14 residues. The CDR3 reads CASEYAGGGNIQYF. CDR3 bases: TGTGCCAGCGAGTATGCGGGGGGAGGAAACATTCAGTACTTC.

This chain links TRBV5-4 with TRBJ2-1; D is perhaps TRBD2 (5 bases). This CDR3 is built from 15 residues. CDR1 is SGHNT and CDR2 is YYREEE in the germline V gene (reference sequence). Trimming took off 1 base at V and 4 bases at J, with 12 bases between the two ends. CDR3 protein: CASSLNLAGYNEQFF. The CDR3 DNA sequence: TGTGCCAGCAGCTTGAATCTAGCCGGGTACAATGAGCAGTTCTTC.

V and J are TRBV5-1 and TRBJ2-1, with a weak D call TRBD2 (5 bases). Trimming took off 0 bases at V and 5 bases at J, with 12 bases between the two ends. CDR1 SGHRS and CDR2 YFSETQ come from the germline V gene. CDR3 length: 15 residues. CDR3 region: CASSLDRDSHNEQFF. CDR3 in DNA: TGCGCCAGCAGCTTGGACCGGGATTCCCACAATGAGCAGTTCTTC.

This rearrangement joins TRBV4-1 to TRBJ1-2; the D is unclear. There are 14 residues in the CDR3. Trimming left V 0 bases short and J 6 bases short, with 11 bases between. CDR1 is MGHRA and CDR2 is YSYEKL in the germline V gene. CDR3 sequence reads: CASSQDVVRNGYTF. CDR3 bases: TGCGCCAGCAGCCAAGATGTCGTTCGTAATGGCTACACCTTC.